Below are 15 T cell receptor beta chains sequenced from a single sample in a study of T cells after yellow fever vaccination (dated by TCRdb to between 2017 and 2020). The treatment or condition tag for this specimen amounts to: live attenuated yellow fever vaccine strain. The library was obtained by 5' RACE. Sequencing instrument: Illumina HiSeq 2500. The public reads were reanalyzed by TCRdb: fastp trimming at Q25, MiXCR alignment, in-frame beta chains only. Rows matching on CDR3 protein sequence are summarized as one entry with the most common DNA and genes. The sample table holds 500,000 to 700,000 distinct CDR3 sequences, of which roughly 19% were seen once. Of the sample, 13% to 15% is held by the ten largest clones. The sample was PBMCs, taken 15 days after the yellow fever booster vaccination. The receptors stem from a man aged 25 to 45 who received the YFV17D yellow fever vaccine.

This clonotype was found a few times. For the CDR3, the DNA is TGCGCCAGCAGCTCCGGGGACAGGGGTTCCAATGAGCAGTTCTTC. Protein: CASSSGDRGSNEQFF. This sequence joins TRBV5-1 and TRBJ2-1; the match to TRBD1 covers 10 bases. This CDR3 contains 15 residues. Looked up from germline, CDR1 is SGHRS and CDR2 is YFSETQ. With 3 bases clipped from V and 6 bases from J, the junction kept 6 bases outside the gene matches. Full variable domain (missing parts from reference TRBV5-1 and TRBJ2-1): KAGVTQTPRYLIKTRGQQVTLSCSPISGHRSVSWYQQTPGQGLQFLFEYFSETQRNKGNFPGRFSGRQFSNSRSEMNVSTLELGDSALYLCASSSGDRGSNEQFFGPGTRLTVL.

This clonotype was seen a few times. The chain couples TRBV29-1 to TRBJ2-7; 8 bases are a match to TRBD1. J was trimmed by 0 bases and V by 4 bases; bases with no gene match: 2. The CDR3 spans 13 residues. CDR1 is SQVTM and CDR2 is ANQGSEA in the germline V gene. CDR3 protein: CSVGDRSSYEQYF. The DNA for the CDR3 is TGCAGCGTTGGGGACAGGAGCTCCTACGAGCAGTACTTC.

The V and J genes are TRBV6-2 or TRBV6-3 and TRBJ2-1; D call uncertain. Trimming left V 2 bases short and J 7 bases short, with 9 bases between. Per germline, CDR1 MNHEY and CDR2 SVGEGT. This CDR3 region has 13 residues. The CDR3, as DNA: TGTGCCAGCAGTTACGGGGAAGTTAATGAGCAGTTCTTC. Amino acids: CASSYGEVNEQFF.

This clonotype was observed a few times. The rearrangement links TRBV7-2 to TRBJ1-2; TRBD1 agrees at 8 bases. V was clipped by 2 bases and J by 4 bases; unmatched bases: 6. This CDR3 contains 15 residues. Germline lookup yields CDR1 SGHTA and CDR2 FQGNSA. The CDR3 DNA reads as TGTGCCAGCAGCTTAAGTACAGGGGGGACCTATGGCTACACCTTC. It yields the protein CASSLSTGGTYGYTF.

In this sample, this clonotype turned up a few times. The J gene is TRBJ1-2, the V gene TRBV3-1, with 7 bases fitting TRBD1. V lost 4 bases, J lost 6 bases, and 5 bases stayed unmatched. The V gene's germline CDR1 is LGHDT and CDR2 YNNKEL (reference sequence). The CDR3 extends over 13 amino acids. The chain's CDR3 is CASSLLTGNGYTF. The CDR3 nucleotides read TGTGCCAGCAGCCTGTTGACAGGGAATGGCTACACCTTC. The variable domain in full, with the rest retrieved from reference TRBV3-1 and TRBJ1-2, is DTAVSQTPKYLVTQMGNDKSIKCEQNLGHDTMYWYKQDSKKFLKIMFSYNNKELIINETVPNRFSPKSPDKAHLNLHINSLELGDSAVYFCASSLLTGNGYTFGSGTRLTVV.

V is TRBV6-5 and J is TRBJ2-2; D gene unclear. Germline CDR1 and CDR2: MNHEY and SVGAGI. The CDR3 length is 14 residues. Trimming left V 4 bases short and J 6 bases short, with 12 bases between. In nucleotides, the CDR3 is TGTGCCAGCAGTTGGACGTTTTCCGCCGGGGAGCTGTTTTTT. Translation gives CASSWTFSAGELFF.

This clonotype was detected a few times. J is TRBJ2-7 and V is TRBV6-1; weak D call: TRBD1 (5 bases). The CDR3 has 14 amino acids. Germline V CDR1 and CDR2: MNHNS, SASEGT. Trimming pared 8 bases from V and 1 base from J, leaving 15 bases between. CDR3 sequence reads: CASGFRVGSYEQYF. In DNA, the CDR3 is TGTGCCAGCGGGTTCAGGGTAGGGTCCTACGAGCAGTACTTC.

This clonotype was counted between two and nine times. V and J are TRBV28 and TRBJ2-1; 7 positions match TRBD2. Germline loops: CDR1 MDHEN, CDR2 SYDVKM. CDR3 length: 14 amino acids. Trimming took 9 bases from V and 0 from J; bases not matched to a gene: 5. This CDR3 reads CASTSASSYNEQFF. The CDR3 DNA sequence: TGTGCCAGTACTAGCGCCAGCTCCTACAATGAGCAGTTCTTC.

This clonotype showed up just a few times. This chain links TRBV20-1 with TRBJ2-7, with TRBD1 matching over 11 bases. In germline, CDR1 is DFQATT, CDR2 SNEGSKA (reference sequence). Trimming cost V 6 bases and J 5 bases; bases outside gene matches: 15. This CDR3 contains 16 residues. The DNA of the CDR3 is TGCAGTGCCCATCCCCCACAATCGGACAGGGGGCACGAGCAGTACTTC. This gives the protein CSAHPPQSDRGHEQYF.

The chain employs TRBV9 and TRBJ1-1, with D possibly TRBD1 on 6 matching bases. Germline-derived CDR1 and CDR2 are SGDLS and YYNGEE. The CDR3 spans 13 residues. The V end was cut by 7 bases, the J end by 7 bases, with 17 bases between. The CDR3 loop is CASAARGSLEAFF. The DNA of the CDR3 is TGTGCCAGCGCTGCGAGGGGGAGTCTTGAAGCTTTCTTT.

This clonotype was seen only a few times. DNA for the CDR3: TGTGCCAGCTTAGGAGGGACGGGGAACCCAGATACGCAGTATTTT. It is translated as CASLGGTGNPDTQYF. The chain joins TRBV6-1 to TRBJ2-3; D is perhaps TRBD2 (6 bases). The CDR3 is made up of 15 amino acids. Trimming stripped 8 bases from V and 4 bases from J, with 19 bases between. Germline V gene lookup returns CDR1 MNHNS and CDR2 SASEGT.

V is TRBV29-1 and J is TRBJ2-3; 7 bases agree with TRBD1. V shed 7 bases, J shed 2 bases, and the junction held 6 bases outside the gene matches. CDR1 SQVTM and CDR2 ANQGSEA come from the germline V gene. CDR3 length: 13 residues. The DNA for the CDR3 is TGCAGCGCTGGGACAGACTACACAGATACGCAGTATTTT. Its protein is CSAGTDYTDTQYF.

This clonotype was counted ten times or more. CDR3 residues: CASEKGANEQFF. The CDR3 coding sequence is TGTGCCTCCGAGAAGGGGGCCAATGAGCAGTTCTTC. V usage is TRBV7-9 and J usage is TRBJ2-1; 7 bases are a match to TRBD1. Germline V CDR1 and CDR2: SEHNR, FQNEAQ (reference sequence). The V gene end was trimmed by 11 bases and the J gene end by 6 bases; junction bases not matched to a gene: 7. The CDR3 length is 12 residues.

This clonotype turned up a few times. The chain employs TRBV20-1 and TRBJ2-7, with no clear D. The CDR3 is 11 amino acids. Looked up from germline, CDR1 is DFQATT and CDR2 is SNEGSKA (reference sequence). Trimming cost V 3 bases and J 4 bases, with 7 bases left between them. The chain's CDR3 is CSASRSYEQYF. CDR3 nucleotides: TGCAGTGCTAGCCGGAGTTACGAGCAGTACTTC.

The chain joins TRBV28 to TRBJ2-7; D may be TRBD2 (5 bases). Trimming cost V 6 bases and J 4 bases, with 16 bases left between them. There are 14 residues in the CDR3. Germline assignment: CDR1 MDHEN and CDR2 SYDVKM. As DNA, the CDR3 is TGTGCCAGCAGCACCCCGGCTAGCAGATACGAGCAGTACTTC. Translated: CASSTPASRYEQYF.